Following are 14 T cell receptor beta chains from one sample sequenced in a study of T-cell reconstitution after alpha-beta-depleted transplantation in children. Unique molecular identifiers were incorporated into the prepared TCRbeta library. TCRdb fed the PCR reads into MiXCR, producing one record per CDR3 protein. The sample has about 610,000 distinct CDR3 sequences; 8% to 11% are singletons. This specimen was PBMCs from the stem cell graft donor, taken from the stem cell graft. The receptors stem from a human donor who donated a stem cell graft to a child with acute myeloid leukemia.

The V call is TRBV2, the J call TRBJ2-7, with D unresolved. CDR3 length: 13 amino acids. The germline V gene has CDR1 SNHLY and CDR2 FYNNEI. V was cut by 4 bases and J by 7 bases, with 14 bases left in between. The DNA for the CDR3 is TGTGCCAGCAGTGTGGACCGGGTTGGGGAGCAGTACTTC. Its translation is CASSVDRVGEQYF.

This clonotype has only a few counts. The chain links TRBV20-1 to TRBJ2-5; TRBD2 aligns across 8 bases. The CDR3 covers 11 residues. Germline CDR1 is DFQATT and CDR2 is SNEGSKA (reference sequence). The CDR3 DNA reads as TGCATGCGGGAGGTCGGGGAGACCCAGTACTTC. The encoded protein is CMREVGETQYF.

This clonotype occurred many times. The chain uses TRBV11-2 and TRBJ2-7; 8 positions match TRBD2. The CDR3 is 15 amino acids. The junction had 5 bases not matched to a gene; V was cut back by 0 bases and J by 4 bases. Germline CDR1 reads SGHAT; CDR2 reads FQNNGV. In DNA form, the CDR3 reads TGTGCCAGCAGCTTAGATCACAGCGGGAGTTACGAGCAGTACTTC. Its translation: CASSLDHSGSYEQYF.

The rearrangement joins TRBV11-2 to TRBJ2-5; TRBD1 matches 8 bases. V was pared by 1 base and J by 1 base, with 11 bases of the junction left unmatched. From germline, CDR1 is SGHAT and CDR2 FQNNGV. The CDR3 runs 18 residues. This CDR3 is CASSLVWSGGPRQETQYF. DNA for the CDR3: TGTGCCAGCAGCTTAGTTTGGTCAGGGGGCCCACGCCAAGAGACCCAGTACTTC.

The table lists this clonotype with a few counts. The chain carries TRBV7-2 and TRBJ2-7; 13 bases are a match to TRBD2. The CDR3 length is 14 residues. Germline-derived CDR1 and CDR2 are SGHTA and FQGNSA. V lost 6 bases, J lost 3 bases, and 2 bases stayed unmatched. This CDR3 is CASRLAGGIYEQYF. CDR3 nucleotides: TGTGCCAGCAGACTAGCGGGAGGGATCTACGAGCAGTACTTC.

The table lists this clonotype with a few counts. This chain uses TRBV7-3 with TRBJ1-1, with no clear D. V was clipped by 3 bases and J by 4 bases, with 12 bases between them. Germline V gene lookup returns CDR1 SGHTA and CDR2 FQGTGA. The CDR3 spans 14 residues. The CDR3 loop reads CASSFRGSGTEAFF. CDR3 sequence (DNA): TGTGCCAGCAGCTTCCGGGGATCGGGCACTGAAGCTTTCTTT.

The rearrangement joins TRBV11-2 to TRBJ2-2, with 10 bases aligning to TRBD2. The CDR3 has 18 residues. Germline-derived CDR1 and CDR2 are SGHAT and FQNNGV. The V gene end was trimmed by 2 bases and the J gene end by 4 bases; junction bases not matched to a gene: 10. The CDR3 region has the DNA TGTGCCAGCAGCTTAAAGGGGCCTAGCGGGAGCGGCACCGGGGAGCTGTTTTTT. Its protein is CASSLKGPSGSGTGELFF.

This clonotype was detected ten times or more. This chain joins TRBV24-1 and TRBJ2-3, with 10 bases aligning to TRBD1. This CDR3 has 15 residues. The V segment lost 5 bases and the J segment 5 bases; nucleotides outside the gene matches: 6. Per the germline V gene, CDR1 is KGHDR and CDR2 is SFDVKD. The CDR3 sequence: CATSVRTGGRDTQYF. DNA for the CDR3: TGTGCCACCAGTGTCAGGACAGGGGGAAGAGATACGCAGTATTTT.

This clonotype was picked up many times. The chain employs TRBV6-1 and TRBJ2-5; TRBD2 matches at 11 bases. Germline CDR1 MNHNS, CDR2 SASEGT. This CDR3 contains 14 residues. The trim removed 6 bases at V and 4 bases at J, leaving 4 bases unmatched. CDR3 region: CASRLAGGVETQYF. The DNA for the CDR3 is TGTGCCAGCAGGCTAGCGGGAGGCGTAGAGACCCAGTACTTC.

The chain recombines TRBV20-1 with TRBJ1-4; TRBD1 matches 9 bases. V was pared by 5 bases and J by 6 bases, with 4 bases of the junction left unmatched. Germline-derived CDR1 and CDR2 are DFQATT and SNEGSKA (reference sequence). This CDR3 is 13 amino acids long. The chain's CDR3 is CSASRQGDEKLFF. The CDR3 DNA is TGCAGTGCTTCGAGACAGGGGGATGAAAAACTGTTTTTT.

This clonotype was found a few times. The chain links TRBV5-1 to TRBJ1-4; D ambiguous. CDR3 size: 16 residues. Trimming removed 1 base from V and 1 base from J, with 11 bases in between. Germline loops: CDR1 SGHRS, CDR2 YFSETQ. The CDR3 DNA follows: TGCGCCAGCAGCTTGACACTCCAAGGAACTAATGAAAAACTGTTTTTT. This translates into CASSLTLQGTNEKLFF.

This clonotype was seen many times. This sequence joins TRBV12-3 or TRBV12-4 and TRBJ2-1; no reliable D call. V was trimmed by 5 bases and J by 3 bases, leaving 8 bases between them. The CDR3 loop spans 13 amino acids. CDR3 nucleotide sequence: TGTGCCAGCAGTCCCTCTTACTACAATGAGCAGTTCTTC. The encoded protein is CASSPSYYNEQFF.

The chain links TRBV6-2 or TRBV6-3 to TRBJ2-1, with TRBD2 identical over 12 bases. Trimming at V came to 6 bases and at J to 9 bases, leaving 9 bases not matched to a gene. The germline gives CDR1 MNHEY, CDR2 SVGEGT. The CDR3 totals 15 residues. The CDR3 bases are TGTGCCAGCAGCCGACTAGCGGGAGTTGACGGTGAGCAGTTCTTC. Translation: CASSRLAGVDGEQFF.

This clonotype was recorded a few times. The genes are TRBV3-1 and TRBJ2-2; D unclear. Per the germline V gene, CDR1 is LGHDT and CDR2 is YNNKEL (reference sequence). The CDR3 spans 15 residues. Trimming stripped 0 bases from V and 5 bases from J, with 10 bases between. The CDR3 sequence is CASSQDTLRTGELFF. DNA of the CDR3: TGTGCCAGCAGCCAAGATACGTTGAGGACCGGGGAGCTGTTTTTT.